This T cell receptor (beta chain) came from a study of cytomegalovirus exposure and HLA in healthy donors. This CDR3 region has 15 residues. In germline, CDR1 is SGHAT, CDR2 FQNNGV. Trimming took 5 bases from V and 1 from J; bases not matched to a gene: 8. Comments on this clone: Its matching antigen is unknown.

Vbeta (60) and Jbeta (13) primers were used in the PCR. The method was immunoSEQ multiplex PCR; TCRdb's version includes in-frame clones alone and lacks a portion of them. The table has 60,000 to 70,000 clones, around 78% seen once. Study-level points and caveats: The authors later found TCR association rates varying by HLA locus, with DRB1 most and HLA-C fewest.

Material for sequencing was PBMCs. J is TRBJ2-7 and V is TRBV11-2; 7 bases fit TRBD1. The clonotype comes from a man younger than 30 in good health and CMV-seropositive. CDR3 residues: CASSLSGQVSYEQYF. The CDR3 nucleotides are TGTGCCAGCAGCCTCTCCGGACAGGTTTCCTACGAGCAGTACTTC.